A selection of T cell receptor beta chains follows, all from one sample in a study of beta chain features in type 1 diabetes. The table came from immunoSEQ multiplex PCR; TCRdb's copy has only in-frame clones and leaves some out. There are more than 550,000 clones in the sample; around an eighth occur only once, and approximately 0.043% lies in the top ten. Source material: naive CD4+ T cells from blood. These receptors were collected from a man younger than 35 with type 1 diabetes. Each CDR3 is given with its conserved first and last residue. Fields, in order: CDR3 protein, CDR3 DNA, V gene, D gene, CDR3 length, clone size, J gene. D genes are given only for firm matches. The listing skips clone size in some rows; elsewhere it reads once, few, many or a size class.

CDR3 protein: CASSESEGSSPLHF; CDR3 DNA: TGTGCCAGCAGTGAATCGGAGGGAAGTTCACCCCTCCACTTT; V gene: TRBV25-1; D gene: .; CDR3 length: 14; clone size: few; J gene: TRBJ1-6
CDR3 protein: CASSVGPGISYEQYF; CDR3 DNA: TGTGCCAGCAGCGTCGGGCCCGGGATTTCCTACGAGCAGTACTTC; V gene: TRBV9; D gene: .; CDR3 length: 15; clone size: few; J gene: TRBJ2-7
CDR3 protein: CASKLQVNTEAFF; CDR3 DNA: TGTGCCAGCAAGCTGCAGGTGAACACTGAAGCTTTCTTT; V gene: TRBV7-9; D gene: .; CDR3 length: 13; clone size: few; J gene: TRBJ1-1
CDR3 protein: CASSLRQGAPGELFF; CDR3 DNA: TGTGCCAGCAGCTTGAGGCAGGGGGCTCCCGGGGAGCTGTTTTTT; V gene: TRBV5-4; D gene: TRBD1; CDR3 length: 15; clone size: .; J gene: TRBJ2-2
CDR3 protein: CAIKIPGGETQYF; CDR3 DNA: TGTGCCATCAAAATCCCAGGGGGAGAGACCCAGTACTTC; V gene: TRBV6-1; D gene: TRBD1; CDR3 length: 13; clone size: few; J gene: TRBJ2-5
CDR3 protein: CASSSPGLQSEQFF; CDR3 DNA: TGTGCCAGCAGCTCACCGGGACTCCAAAGTGAGCAGTTCTTC; V gene: TRBV7-3; D gene: .; CDR3 length: 14; clone size: .; J gene: TRBJ2-1
CDR3 protein: CASSSSQETQYF; CDR3 DNA: TGTGCCAGCAGCTCCTCGCAAGAGACCCAGTACTTC; V gene: TRBV7-9; D gene: .; CDR3 length: 12; clone size: .; J gene: TRBJ2-5
CDR3 protein: CASSLSSYEQYF; CDR3 DNA: TGTGCCAGCAGCCTAAGCTCCTACGAGCAGTACTTC; V gene: TRBV28; D gene: .; CDR3 length: 12; clone size: few; J gene: TRBJ2-7
CDR3 protein: CSASGQLRAFF; CDR3 DNA: TGCAGTGCTAGCGGTCAACTGAGGGCTTTCTTT; V gene: TRBV20-1; D gene: .; CDR3 length: 11; clone size: .; J gene: TRBJ1-1
CDR3 protein: CASSDVGGRADTQYF; CDR3 DNA: TGTGCCAGCAGTGACGTGGGAGGTCGGGCAGATACGCAGTATTTT; V gene: TRBV2; D gene: .; CDR3 length: 15; clone size: once; J gene: TRBJ2-3
CDR3 protein: CASSLDSPAHNEQFF; CDR3 DNA: TGTGCCAGCAGCTTGGATTCTCCCGCACACAATGAGCAGTTCTTC; V gene: TRBV5-4; D gene: .; CDR3 length: 15; clone size: .; J gene: TRBJ2-1
CDR3 protein: CASSEEGVQPQHF; CDR3 DNA: TGTGCCAGCAGTGAAGAGGGAGTTCAGCCCCAGCATTTT; V gene: TRBV2; D gene: .; CDR3 length: 13; clone size: few; J gene: TRBJ1-5
CDR3 protein: CASTPDRGSNQPQHF; CDR3 DNA: TGTGCCAGCACCCCGGACAGGGGAAGCAATCAGCCCCAGCATTTT; V gene: TRBV4-2; D gene: TRBD1; CDR3 length: 15; clone size: few; J gene: TRBJ1-5
CDR3 protein: CASRGRLGENTIYF; CDR3 DNA: TGTGCCAGCAGAGGACGGTTAGGTGAAAACACCATATATTTT; V gene: TRBV25-1; D gene: .; CDR3 length: 14; clone size: few; J gene: TRBJ1-3
CDR3 protein: CASSELGSGVYQETQYF; CDR3 DNA: TGTGCCAGCAGTGAATTAGGGAGCGGGGTGTACCAAGAGACCCAGTACTTC; V gene: TRBV25-1; D gene: TRBD2; CDR3 length: 17; clone size: .; J gene: TRBJ2-5
CDR3 protein: CASSFSRGVGQPQHF; CDR3 DNA: TGTGCCAGCAGCTTTTCAAGGGGAGTGGGGCAGCCCCAGCATTTT; V gene: TRBV7-8; D gene: .; CDR3 length: 15; clone size: .; J gene: TRBJ1-5
CDR3 protein: CAWSALLAGETDTQYF; CDR3 DNA: TGTGCCTGGAGCGCCCTCCTAGCGGGAGAGACAGATACGCAGTATTTT; V gene: TRBV30; D gene: TRBD2; CDR3 length: 16; clone size: .; J gene: TRBJ2-3
CDR3 protein: CASSLGLSLNEQFF; CDR3 DNA: TGTGCCAGCAGTTTAGGTTTAAGCCTCAATGAGCAGTTCTTC; V gene: TRBV27; D gene: .; CDR3 length: 14; clone size: few; J gene: TRBJ2-1
CDR3 protein: CASSLDGHSGNTIYF; CDR3 DNA: TGTGCCAGCAGCCTCGACGGCCACTCTGGAAACACCATATATTTT; V gene: TRBV9; D gene: .; CDR3 length: 15; clone size: .; J gene: TRBJ1-3
CDR3 protein: CASSEALAGYYEQYF; CDR3 DNA: TGTGCCAGCAGTGAAGCCCTAGCGGGATACTACGAGCAGTACTTC; V gene: TRBV2; D gene: TRBD2; CDR3 length: 15; clone size: .; J gene: TRBJ2-7
CDR3 protein: CASRGVSNQPQHF; CDR3 DNA: TGTGCCAGCAGAGGGGTCAGCAATCAGCCCCAGCATTTT; V gene: TRBV6-5; D gene: .; CDR3 length: 13; clone size: .; J gene: TRBJ1-5
CDR3 protein: CASSQEGLLAGGYNEQFF; CDR3 DNA: TGCGCCAGCAGCCAAGAAGGATTGCTAGCGGGGGGATACAATGAGCAGTTCTTC; V gene: TRBV4-1; D gene: TRBD2; CDR3 length: 18; clone size: .; J gene: TRBJ2-1
CDR3 protein: CASSEFRGNGYTF; CDR3 DNA: TGTGCCAGCAGTGAATTTAGGGGAAATGGCTACACCTTC; V gene: TRBV25-1; D gene: .; CDR3 length: 13; clone size: few; J gene: TRBJ1-2
CDR3 protein: CASNQRAKGNLANEQFF; CDR3 DNA: TGCGCCAGCAACCAACGGGCCAAGGGAAATCTGGCGAATGAGCAGTTCTTC; V gene: TRBV4-3; D gene: .; CDR3 length: 17; clone size: .; J gene: TRBJ2-1
CDR3 protein: CASSRTGQGLAEAFF; CDR3 DNA: TGCGCCAGCAGCCGAACCGGACAGGGGTTGGCTGAAGCTTTCTTT; V gene: TRBV4-3; D gene: TRBD1; CDR3 length: 15; clone size: .; J gene: TRBJ1-1
CDR3 protein: CASSPSGGPDTIYF; CDR3 DNA: TGTGCCAGCAGCCCTTCCGGGGGGCCGGACACCATATATTTT; V gene: TRBV7-2; D gene: .; CDR3 length: 14; clone size: few; J gene: TRBJ1-3
CDR3 protein: CASSQRDINEQFF; CDR3 DNA: TGCGCCAGCAGCCAACGGGATATAAATGAGCAGTTCTTC; V gene: TRBV5-1; D gene: .; CDR3 length: 13; clone size: .; J gene: TRBJ2-1
CDR3 protein: CASSPGTAYSGNTIYF; CDR3 DNA: TGTGCCAGCAGCCCTGGGACGGCTTACTCTGGAAACACCATATATTTT; V gene: TRBV5-6; D gene: .; CDR3 length: 16; clone size: .; J gene: TRBJ1-3
CDR3 protein: CASSVVPTTIGEAFF; CDR3 DNA: TGTGCCAGCAGCGTAGTCCCGACTACGATTGGTGAAGCTTTCTTT; V gene: TRBV9; D gene: .; CDR3 length: 15; clone size: few; J gene: TRBJ1-1
CDR3 protein: CASSQGQGIQPQHF; CDR3 DNA: TGCGCCAGCAGCCAAGGACAGGGGATTCAGCCCCAGCATTTT; V gene: TRBV4-3; D gene: TRBD1; CDR3 length: 14; clone size: .; J gene: TRBJ1-5
CDR3 protein: CASSKHSGRSSYEQYF; CDR3 DNA: TGTGCCAGCAGCAAGCATTCAGGGAGGAGCTCCTACGAGCAGTACTTC; V gene: TRBV21-1; D gene: .; CDR3 length: 16; clone size: .; J gene: TRBJ2-7
CDR3 protein: CASSFRWAQETQYF; CDR3 DNA: TGTGCCAGCAGCTTTAGGTGGGCCCAAGAGACCCAGTACTTC; V gene: TRBV7-2; D gene: .; CDR3 length: 14; clone size: few; J gene: TRBJ2-5
CDR3 protein: CSVDPGNTIYF; CDR3 DNA: TGCAGCGTCGATCCTGGAAACACCATATATTTT; V gene: TRBV29-1; D gene: .; CDR3 length: 11; clone size: few; J gene: TRBJ1-3
CDR3 protein: CSVDEGRASKHSYNEQFF; CDR3 DNA: TGCAGCGTTGATGAGGGTAGGGCTTCCAAACACTCCTACAATGAGCAGTTCTTC; V gene: TRBV29-1; D gene: .; CDR3 length: 18; clone size: few; J gene: TRBJ2-1
CDR3 protein: CAWSQLNSPLHF; CDR3 DNA: TGTGCCTGGAGTCAGCTAAATTCACCCCTCCACTTT; V gene: TRBV30; D gene: .; CDR3 length: 12; clone size: .; J gene: TRBJ1-6
CDR3 protein: CASGQGARRQFF; CDR3 DNA: TGTGCCAGCGGACAGGGGGCGCGACGGCAGTTCTTC; V gene: TRBV19; D gene: TRBD1; CDR3 length: 12; clone size: few; J gene: TRBJ2-1
CDR3 protein: CASSQGLAGGQETQYF; CDR3 DNA: TGCGCCAGCAGCCAAGGTCTGGCGGGAGGGCAAGAGACCCAGTACTTC; V gene: TRBV4-1; D gene: TRBD2; CDR3 length: 16; clone size: .; J gene: TRBJ2-5
CDR3 protein: CASSVGVVAFF; CDR3 DNA: TGTGCCAGCAGTGTAGGCGTTGTGGCTTTCTTT; V gene: TRBV2; D gene: .; CDR3 length: 11; clone size: few; J gene: TRBJ1-1
CDR3 protein: CASSPGAGNQPQHF; CDR3 DNA: TGTGCCAGCTCACCGGGGGCAGGGAATCAGCCCCAGCATTTT; V gene: TRBV18; D gene: .; CDR3 length: 14; clone size: few; J gene: TRBJ1-5
CDR3 protein: CASSLGRLPDTQYF; CDR3 DNA: TGTGCCAGCAGCTTAGGAAGACTCCCAGATACGCAGTATTTT; V gene: TRBV7-9; D gene: .; CDR3 length: 14; clone size: .; J gene: TRBJ2-3
CDR3 protein: CASSPRQGAYYEQYF; CDR3 DNA: TGTGCCAGCTCACCACGACAGGGGGCTTACTACGAGCAGTACTTC; V gene: TRBV18; D gene: TRBD1; CDR3 length: 15; clone size: few; J gene: TRBJ2-7